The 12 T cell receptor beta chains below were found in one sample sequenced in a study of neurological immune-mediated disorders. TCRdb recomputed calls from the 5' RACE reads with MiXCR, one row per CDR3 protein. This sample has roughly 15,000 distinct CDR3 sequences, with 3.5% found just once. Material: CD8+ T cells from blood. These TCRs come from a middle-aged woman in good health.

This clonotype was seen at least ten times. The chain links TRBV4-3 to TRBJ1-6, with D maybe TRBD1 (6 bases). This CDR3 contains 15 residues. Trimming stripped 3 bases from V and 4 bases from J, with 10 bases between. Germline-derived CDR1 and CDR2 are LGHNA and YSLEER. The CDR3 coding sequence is TGCGCCAGCAGCCAGCTGGGACAATATAATTCACCCCTCCACTTT. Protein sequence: CASSQLGQYNSPLHF.

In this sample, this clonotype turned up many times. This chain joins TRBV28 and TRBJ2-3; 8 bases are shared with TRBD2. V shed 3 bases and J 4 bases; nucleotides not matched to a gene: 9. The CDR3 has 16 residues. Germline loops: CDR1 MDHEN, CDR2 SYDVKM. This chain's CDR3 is CASSFGPGGRPDTQYF. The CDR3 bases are TGTGCCAGCAGTTTTGGTCCTGGCGGGAGGCCAGATACGCAGTATTTT. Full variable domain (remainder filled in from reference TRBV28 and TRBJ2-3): DVKVTQSSRYLVKRTGEKVFLECVQDMDHENMFWYRQDPGLGLRLIYFSYDVKMKEKGDIPEGYSVSREKKERFSLILESASTNQTSMYLCASSFGPGGRPDTQYFGPGTRLTVL.

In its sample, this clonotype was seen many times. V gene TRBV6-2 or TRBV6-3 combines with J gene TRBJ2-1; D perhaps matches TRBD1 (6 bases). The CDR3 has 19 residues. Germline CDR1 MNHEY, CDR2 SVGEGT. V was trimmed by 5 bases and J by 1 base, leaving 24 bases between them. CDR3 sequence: CASSALFDYKDSSYNEQFF. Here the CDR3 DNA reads TGTGCCAGCAGTGCCCTTTTCGACTACAAGGACAGTTCCTACAATGAGCAGTTCTTC.

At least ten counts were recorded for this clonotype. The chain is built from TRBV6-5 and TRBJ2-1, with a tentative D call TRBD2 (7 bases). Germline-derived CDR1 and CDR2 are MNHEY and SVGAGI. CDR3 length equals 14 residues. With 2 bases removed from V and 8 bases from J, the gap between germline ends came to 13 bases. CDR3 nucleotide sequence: TGTGCCAGCAGTTACCGGGGGGCCGGCTATGAGCAGTTCTTC. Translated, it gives CASSYRGAGYEQFF.

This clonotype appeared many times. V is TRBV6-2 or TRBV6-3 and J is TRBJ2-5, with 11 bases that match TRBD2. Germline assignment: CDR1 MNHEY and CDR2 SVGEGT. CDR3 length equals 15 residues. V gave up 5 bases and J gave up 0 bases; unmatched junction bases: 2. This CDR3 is CASSPGLADQETQYF. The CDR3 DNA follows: TGTGCCAGCAGTCCGGGACTAGCGGACCAAGAGACCCAGTACTTC.

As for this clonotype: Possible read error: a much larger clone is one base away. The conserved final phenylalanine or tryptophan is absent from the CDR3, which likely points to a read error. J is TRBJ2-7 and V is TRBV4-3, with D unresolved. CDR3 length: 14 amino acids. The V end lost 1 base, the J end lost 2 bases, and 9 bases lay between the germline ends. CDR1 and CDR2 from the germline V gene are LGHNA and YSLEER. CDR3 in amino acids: CASSQGRNTYEQYC. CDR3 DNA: TGCGCCAGCAGCCAAGGACGGAACACCTACGAGCAGTACTGC.

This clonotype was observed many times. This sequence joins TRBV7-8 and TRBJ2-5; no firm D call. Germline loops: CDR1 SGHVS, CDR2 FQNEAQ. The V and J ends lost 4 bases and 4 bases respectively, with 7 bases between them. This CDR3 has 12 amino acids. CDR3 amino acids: CASSSGAETQYF. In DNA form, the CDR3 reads TGTGCCAGCAGCTCCGGCGCAGAGACCCAGTACTTC.

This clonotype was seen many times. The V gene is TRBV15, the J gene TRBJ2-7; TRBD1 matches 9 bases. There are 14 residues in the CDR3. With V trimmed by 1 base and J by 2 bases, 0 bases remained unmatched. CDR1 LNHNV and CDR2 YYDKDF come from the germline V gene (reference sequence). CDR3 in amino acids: CATSRGQGAYEQYF. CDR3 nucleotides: TGTGCCACCAGCAGAGGACAGGGGGCCTACGAGCAGTACTTC.

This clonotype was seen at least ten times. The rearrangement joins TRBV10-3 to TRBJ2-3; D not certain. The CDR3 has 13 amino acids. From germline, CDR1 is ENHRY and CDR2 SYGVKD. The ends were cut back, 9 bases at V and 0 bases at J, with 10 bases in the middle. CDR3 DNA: TGTGCCATAGCCGGGCCTAGCACAGATACGCAGTATTTT. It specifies CAIAGPSTDTQYF.

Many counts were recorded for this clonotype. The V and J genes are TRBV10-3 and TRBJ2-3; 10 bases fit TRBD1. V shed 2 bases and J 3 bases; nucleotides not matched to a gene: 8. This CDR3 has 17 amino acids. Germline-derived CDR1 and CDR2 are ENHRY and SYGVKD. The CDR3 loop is CAISELKTGGPTDTQYF. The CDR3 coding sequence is TGTGCCATCAGTGAGCTAAAGACAGGGGGCCCGACAGATACGCAGTATTTT.

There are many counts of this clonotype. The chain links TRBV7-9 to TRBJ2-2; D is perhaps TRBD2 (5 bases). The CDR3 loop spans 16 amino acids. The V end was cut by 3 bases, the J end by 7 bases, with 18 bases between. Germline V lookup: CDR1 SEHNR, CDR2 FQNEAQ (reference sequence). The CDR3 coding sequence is TGTGCCAGCAGCTTCGAGGCGGCCCGCGGACTCGGGGAGCTGTTTTTT. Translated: CASSFEAARGLGELFF.

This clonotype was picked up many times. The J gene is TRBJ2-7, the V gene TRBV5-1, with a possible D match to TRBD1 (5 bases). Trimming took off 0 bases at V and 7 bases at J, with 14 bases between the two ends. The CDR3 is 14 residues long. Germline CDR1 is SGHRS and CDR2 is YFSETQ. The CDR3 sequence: CASSLVSGMREQYF. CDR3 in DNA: TGCGCCAGCAGCTTGGTTTCAGGGATGAGGGAGCAGTACTTC.